This entry lists 27 T cell receptor beta chains sequenced from one sample in a study of blood T cell repertoires in COVID-19. The table came from immunoSEQ multiplex PCR; TCRdb's copy has only in-frame clones and leaves some out. Among around 53,000 clones listed, around nine tenths were seen once. Sequencing was carried out using peripheral blood. Receptors originate from a man aged 45-60 years with acute or convalescent COVID-19.

This chain connects TRBV7-9 to TRBJ1-1; D unresolved. Germline values: CDR1 SEHNR, CDR2 FQNEAQ (reference sequence). The CDR3 covers 10 residues. V was trimmed by 5 bases and J by 13 bases, leaving 11 bases between them. CDR3 coding DNA: TGTGCCAGCAGCCCCGATAGTGGTTTCTTT. Translated: CASSPDSGFF.

The chain uses TRBV30 and TRBJ1-6; D is undetermined. Germline lookup yields CDR1 GTSNPN and CDR2 SVGIG (reference sequence). The CDR3 totals 13 residues. With 3 bases removed from V and 8 bases from J, the gap between germline ends came to 11 bases. The chain's CDR3 is CAWSVSRHSPLHF. CDR3 in DNA: TGTGCCTGGAGCGTCTCTAGGCATTCACCCCTCCACTTT.

In its sample, this clone was seen a few times. V usage is TRBV4-1 and J usage is TRBJ2-7; 10 nucleotides line up with TRBD1. The CDR3 is 15 residues long. Per germline, CDR1 MGHRA and CDR2 YSYEKL. Trimming cost V 3 bases and J 2 bases; bases outside gene matches: 4. The CDR3 DNA follows: TGCGCCAGCAGCCACGCCGGACAGGGGGCCTACGAGCAGTACTTC. Its protein product is CASSHAGQGAYEQYF.

V gene TRBV28 combines with J gene TRBJ2-3, with D unclear. CDR3 length: 13 residues. CDR1 MDHEN and CDR2 SYDVKM come from the germline V gene. V was clipped by 3 bases and J by 9 bases, with 13 bases between them. CDR3 region: CASSFPGLGTQYF. In nucleotides, the CDR3 is TGTGCCAGCAGTTTTCCAGGTCTTGGGACGCAGTATTTT.

The chain carries TRBV7-2 and TRBJ2-3; TRBD1 agrees at 10 bases. This CDR3 spans 17 amino acids. The ends lost 5 bases at V and 5 bases at J; junction bases unmatched: 13. In germline, CDR1 is SGHTA, CDR2 FQGNSA. This CDR3 is CASSLYTGTGVGDTQYF. The CDR3 DNA sequence: TGTGCCAGCAGCCTATATACCGGGACAGGGGTGGGAGATACGCAGTATTTT.

This clone showed up just once. The genes are TRBV6-5 and TRBJ2-1; D is uncertain. V lost 8 bases and J lost 0, with 11 bases in between. The CDR3 consists of 14 residues. Germline V gives CDR1 MNHEY, CDR2 SVGAGI. DNA of the CDR3: TGTGCCAGCCGAGCAAAGAGCTCCTACAATGAGCAGTTCTTC. Its protein is CASRAKSSYNEQFF.

In this sample, this clone turned up once. The chain is built from TRBV6-5 and TRBJ1-6, with D perhaps TRBD1 (6 bases). From germline, CDR1 is MNHEY and CDR2 SVGAGI. CDR3 length equals 16 residues. The V end was cut by 2 bases, the J end by 10 bases, with 18 bases between. For the CDR3, the DNA is TGTGCCAGCAGTTACAAGCACAGGGAGATCGGCTCACCCCTCCACTTT. This codes for CASSYKHREIGSPLHF.

This CDR3 reads CASSRGDSYNEQFF. The DNA for the CDR3 is TGTGCCAGCAGCCGGGGGGACTCCTACAATGAGCAGTTCTTC. V gene TRBV9 combines with J gene TRBJ2-1; TRBD2 aligns across 7 bases. Germline V lookup: CDR1 SGDLS, CDR2 YYNGEE. The V segment lost 4 bases and the J segment 0 bases; nucleotides outside the gene matches: 1. The CDR3 covers 14 residues.

V usage is TRBV6-2 or TRBV6-3 and J usage is TRBJ1-5, with 7 bases identical to TRBD1. This CDR3 comprises 15 residues. V shed 6 bases, J shed 6 bases, and the junction held 11 bases outside the gene matches. Germline V lookup: CDR1 MNHEY, CDR2 SVGEGT. The CDR3 DNA follows: TGTGCCAGCAGCATAGGACAGGTAAGGGTTCAGCCCCAGCATTTT. Amino acids: CASSIGQVRVQPQHF.

The genes are TRBV6-4 and TRBJ1-4; weak D call: TRBD1 (5 bases). The CDR3 extends over 14 amino acids. Germline CDR1 reads MRHNA; CDR2 reads SNTAGT. The V gene lost 5 bases and the J gene lost 6 bases, with 13 bases spanning the gap. The CDR3 protein is CASSWGPGDEKLFF. CDR3 DNA: TGTGCCAGCAGTTGGGGTCCGGGGGATGAAAAACTGTTTTTT.

This chain connects TRBV27 to TRBJ2-7; 9 bases match TRBD2. J lost 2 bases, V lost 0 bases, and 5 bases had no gene match. The V gene's germline CDR1 is MNHEY and CDR2 SMNVEV (reference sequence). The CDR3 sequence is 16 residues long. The CDR3 loop reads CASSLSSGLATYEQYF. The DNA of the CDR3 is TGTGCCAGCAGTTTATCGTCGGGACTAGCTACCTACGAGCAGTACTTC.

In this sample, this clone turned up once. The V gene is TRBV27, the J gene TRBJ2-7, with 11 bases lining up with TRBD2. V shed 6 bases and J 3 bases; nucleotides not matched to a gene: 7. The CDR3 runs 15 residues. Germline CDR1 reads MNHEY; CDR2 reads SMNVEV (reference sequence). The CDR3 DNA follows: TGTGCCAGCAGCTCCAGACTAGCGGGGCTCTACGAGCAGTACTTC. As protein: CASSSRLAGLYEQYF.

The chain couples TRBV19 to TRBJ1-5; D is perhaps TRBD1 (6 bases). The V gene lost 4 bases and the J gene lost 0 bases, with 16 bases spanning the gap. The CDR3 is 17 amino acids. CDR1 and CDR2 from the germline V gene are LNHDA and SQIVND (reference sequence). CDR3 nucleotide sequence: TGTGCCAGTAGTACCAGGGGCGGGGGTTATAGCAATCAGCCCCAGCATTTT. Translating gives CASSTRGGGYSNQPQHF.

CDR3 in DNA: TGTGCCAGCAGCTTGAGGCCGGGACTAGCGATATCTGGGGCCAACGTCCTGACTTTC. Translating gives CASSLRPGLAISGANVLTF. The gene calls are TRBV7-3 and TRBJ2-6; TRBD2 agrees at 10 bases. The CDR3 is 19 amino acids. CDR1 and CDR2 from the germline V gene are SGHTA and FQGTGA. V shed 3 bases and J 1 base; nucleotides not matched to a gene: 9.

Only a few counts were recorded for this clone. V and J are TRBV3-1 (or the pseudogene TRBV3-2) and TRBJ2-1; D ambiguous. Germline CDR1 reads LGHDT; CDR2 reads YNNKEL (reference sequence). V was pared by 0 bases and J by 9 bases, with 15 bases between. The CDR3 has 15 residues. CDR3 sequence reads: CASSQEMTPSGEQFF. In DNA, the CDR3 is TGTGCCAGCAGCCAAGAGATGACTCCTTCGGGTGAGCAGTTCTTC.

The V call is TRBV5-8, the J call TRBJ1-2, with a tentative D call TRBD1 (5 bases). Trimming shortened V by 2 bases and J by 7 bases, and 15 bases separated the two germline ends. The CDR3 contains 14 residues. From germline, CDR1 is SGHTS and CDR2 YDEGEE. This CDR3 reads CASSFLQDPRGYTF. For the CDR3, the DNA is TGTGCCAGCAGCTTTCTACAGGATCCTCGTGGCTACACCTTC.

This clone turned up a few times. The rearrangement joins TRBV19 to TRBJ2-7, with TRBD1 as a possible D gene (6 bases). This CDR3 is 12 amino acids long. CDR1 is LNHDA and CDR2 is SQIVND in the germline V gene (reference sequence). Deletions cut 7 bases from V and 3 bases from J, with 10 bases between. CDR3 coding DNA: TGTGCCAGTATGGACAGCCGCTACGAGCAGTACTTC. Its protein product is CASMDSRYEQYF.

The chain carries TRBV19 and TRBJ1-1; no firm D call. The germline V gene has CDR1 LNHDA and CDR2 SQIVND (reference sequence). V lost 6 bases and J 0 bases, leaving 8 bases between the germline ends. The CDR3 consists of 13 residues. The CDR3 DNA sequence: TGTGCCAGTAGCGGAGCTGTGAACACTGAAGCTTTCTTT. Translated: CASSGAVNTEAFF.

The V and J genes are TRBV5-4 and TRBJ2-1, with 12 nucleotides matching TRBD2. This CDR3 has 15 amino acids. Germline V gene data show CDR1 as SGHNT and CDR2 as YYREEE (reference sequence). The V segment lost 4 bases and the J segment 8 bases; nucleotides outside the gene matches: 7. The DNA for the CDR3 is TGTGCCAGCAGCCCTACTAGCGGGGGGTCATATGAGCAGTTCTTC. Translating gives CASSPTSGGSYEQFF.

This clone was counted a few times. The chain links TRBV7-8 to TRBJ2-7, with TRBD2 matching over 12 bases. The CDR3 contains 16 residues. V was clipped by 7 bases and J by 2 bases; unmatched bases: 9. Per the germline V gene, CDR1 is SGHVS and CDR2 is FQNEAQ. Here the CDR3 DNA reads TGTGCCAGCACTCCTCTAGCGGGGGGGGGCCCCTACGAGCAGTACTTC. This encodes CASTPLAGGGPYEQYF.

This clone was observed a few times. This sequence joins TRBV4-2 and TRBJ2-1; 10 bases line up with TRBD2. Germline V gene sequence: CDR1 LGHNA, CDR2 YNFKEQ. The CDR3 runs 16 residues. With 1 base clipped from V and 7 bases from J, the junction kept 7 bases outside the gene matches. CDR3 DNA: TGTGCCAGCAGCCAAGTAGTTCTAGCGGGGGAAAATGAGCAGTTCTTC. Protein sequence: CASSQVVLAGENEQFF.

This clone turned up a few times. The chain uses TRBV15 and TRBJ2-5; 9 bases are a match to TRBD2. Germline trimming cut 2 bases from V and 2 bases from J; bases unmatched to any gene: 6. Germline V gives CDR1 LNHNV, CDR2 YYDKDF (reference sequence). There are 16 residues in the CDR3. The CDR3 region is CATSRFSGSGQETQYF. CDR3 DNA: TGTGCCACCAGCAGATTTAGCGGGAGCGGTCAAGAGACCCAGTACTTC.

This chain connects TRBV7-3 to TRBJ2-6; possible D gene TRBD1, 5 bases. CDR3 length: 15 residues. CDR1 is SGHTA, CDR2 FQGTGA, per germline. V was pared by 5 bases and J by 2 bases, with 10 bases between. CDR3 coding DNA: TGTGCCAGCAGCGCGACAGTACCTGGGGCCAACGTCCTGACTTTC. Protein sequence: CASSATVPGANVLTF.

V gene TRBV18 combines with J gene TRBJ1-1, with 8 nucleotides matching TRBD1. The germline gives CDR1 KGHSH, CDR2 LQKENI. The CDR3 runs 16 residues. The J segment lost 1 base and the V segment lost 3 bases, leaving 7 bases of the junction unmatched. This chain's CDR3 is CASSPGTGVQNTEAFF. The CDR3 coding sequence is TGTGCCAGCTCACCTGGGACAGGAGTACAGAACACTGAAGCTTTCTTT. The full variable domain, its missing parts supplied by reference TRBV18 and TRBJ1-1, is NAGVMQNPRHLVRRRGQEARLRCSPMKGHSHVYWYRQLPEEGLKFMVYLQKENIIDESGMPKERFSAEFPKEGPSILRIQQVVRGDSAAYFCASSPGTGVQNTEAFFGQGTRLTVV.

The table lists this clone with a count of one. This chain uses TRBV19 with TRBJ1-4; perhaps TRBD1 as D (5 bases). Germline V lookup: CDR1 LNHDA, CDR2 SQIVND (reference sequence). The length of the CDR3 is 14 residues. With 7 bases removed from V and 5 bases from J, the gap between germline ends came to 14 bases. The CDR3 region is CASTGNSGNEKLFF. Here the CDR3 DNA reads TGTGCCAGTACTGGAAACTCAGGGAATGAAAAACTGTTTTTT.

This clone was recorded once. The chain joins TRBV11-1 to TRBJ2-7, with TRBD1 identical over 7 bases. There are 13 residues in the CDR3. Germline-derived CDR1 and CDR2 are SGHAT and FQDESV (reference sequence). With 6 bases clipped from V and 5 bases from J, the junction kept 7 bases outside the gene matches. CDR3 residues: CASSPTGTDEQYF. Written as DNA, the CDR3 is TGTGCCAGCAGTCCGACAGGGACGGACGAGCAGTACTTC.

The CDR3 DNA follows: TGTGCCAGCAGCCCCGAAAACAGGGCTCCTGGAAACACCATATATTTT. Translation: CASSPENRAPGNTIYF. The chain combines TRBV5-8 with TRBJ1-3; D may be TRBD1 (6 bases). V was trimmed by 4 bases and J by 2 bases, leaving 16 bases between them. The germline V gene encodes CDR1 SGHTS and CDR2 YDEGEE. The CDR3 is 16 amino acids.